Many counts were recorded for the clone carrying this TCR beta chain. CDR3 size: 21 residues. The V segment lost 3 bases and the J segment 2 bases; nucleotides outside the gene matches: 21. TCRdb independently ran MiXCR on the RT-PCR reads; one entry per CDR3 protein. This table holds 200,000 to 250,000 distinct CDR3 sequences, 14% found once. This entry belongs to a study of patients and donors after allogeneic stem cell transplantation. The sample comprised blood, either unsorted or a sorted T cell fraction (not recorded which). This rearrangement joins TRBV12-3 or TRBV12-4 to TRBJ2-3, with 9 bases matching TRBD1. This sequence originates from a human donor who was either an allogeneic HSCT recipient or a stem cell or donor lymphocyte infusion donor (not recorded which). It is not recorded whose cells these are; they may come from a transplant donor. The CDR3 spells CASSLAPGTGGRRGPTDTQYF. CDR3 bases: TGTGCCAGCAGTTTGGCCCCCGGAACAGGGGGCAGGAGGGGGCCCACAGATACGCAGTATTTT.